This T cell receptor (beta chain) is drawn from a study of blood T cell repertoires in COVID-19. Study-wide background: T cells, B-cell-depleted T cells, or PBMCs provided the cDNA or gDNA that served as material.

Profiling relied on immunoSEQ multiplex PCR, and the TCRdb table lists in-frame clones only, not all of them. This table has over 45,000 clones, more than 60% appearing once. Input material: peripheral blood. This clonotype originated in a woman in her fifties or sixties with active or convalescent COVID-19.

The CDR3: CAISDLGSSYEQYF. In DNA, the CDR3 is TGTGCCATCAGTGACCTAGGGAGCTCCTACGAGCAGTACTTC. The chain combines TRBV10-3 with TRBJ2-7; possible D gene TRBD2, 5 bases. Germline V lookup: CDR1 ENHRY, CDR2 SYGVKD. This CDR3 is built from 14 residues. V was cut by 3 bases and J by 0 bases, with 9 bases left in between.